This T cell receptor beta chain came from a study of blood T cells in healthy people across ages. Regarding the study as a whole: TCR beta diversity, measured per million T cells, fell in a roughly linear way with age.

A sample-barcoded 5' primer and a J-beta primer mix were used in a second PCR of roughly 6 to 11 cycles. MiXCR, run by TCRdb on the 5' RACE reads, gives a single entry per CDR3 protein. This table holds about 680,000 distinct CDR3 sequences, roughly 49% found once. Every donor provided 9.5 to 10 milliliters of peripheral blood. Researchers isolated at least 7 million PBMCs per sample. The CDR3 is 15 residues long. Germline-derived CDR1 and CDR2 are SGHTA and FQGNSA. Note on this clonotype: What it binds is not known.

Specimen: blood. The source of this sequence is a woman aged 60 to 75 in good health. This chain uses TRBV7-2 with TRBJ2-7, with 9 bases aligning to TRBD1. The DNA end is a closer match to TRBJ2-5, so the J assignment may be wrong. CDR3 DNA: TGTGCCAGCAGCAGGGGGGGGACAGGGATTGAGACCCAGTACTTC. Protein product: CASSRGGTGIETQYF.